This TCR beta chain was recorded in a study of shared clonotypes between healthy human individuals. Only in-frame clones appear in the TCRdb table, and some are missing; sequencing was by immunoSEQ multiplex PCR. The data show over a million clones, about three quarters seen once. With regard to this clone: The sample carries other DNA sequences with the same CDR3.

Germline V CDR1 and CDR2: SGHRS, YFSETQ. Trimming took 4 bases from V and 3 from J; bases not matched to a gene: 5. CDR3 size: 14 residues. This TCR was sampled from a man aged 18-30 years in good health. Sample: memory CD4+ T cells sorted from blood. Subset indicated: CD45RA-negative fraction. The chain combines TRBV5-1 with TRBJ2-7; the match to TRBD1 covers 9 bases. CDR3 in amino acids: CASSPGQGGYEQYF. The CDR3 region has the DNA TGCGCCAGCAGCCCGGGACAGGGAGGCTACGAGCAGTACTTC.